Sequencing of this TCR beta chain was carried out in a study of shared clonotypes between healthy human individuals. V lost 2 bases, J lost 2 bases, and 1 base lay in between. There are 11 residues in the CDR3. Germline CDR1 MNHNS, CDR2 SASEGT. As concerns this clone: Its matching antigen is unknown. Distinct nucleotide sequences in the sample also encode this CDR3.

Study-level results: A generally larger estimated richness was seen in naive subsets than in memory subsets.

Researchers divided each subset's genomic DNA evenly across several immunoSEQ plates. The input for sorted-subset replicate PCRs was roughly 180 ng DNA, tens of thousands of T cell genomes. Sequencing was performed with immunoSEQ multiplex PCR; in TCRdb, only in-frame clones are kept and a portion is missing. The table includes over 1.4 million clones, 96% detected once. Input material: naive CD4+ T cells sorted from blood. The sample's subset: CD45RA+ positively selected. The sequence came from a man aged 25 to 45 in good health. The genes are TRBV6-1 and TRBJ2-7; no firm D call. The CDR3 DNA is TGTGCCAGCAGTGAACCCTACGAGCAGTACTTC. It specifies CASSEPYEQYF.